The present T cell receptor beta chain was sequenced within a study of blood T cell repertoires in COVID-19. Study background: Some COVID-19 samples were acute and others convalescent; all came from the United States, Italy and Spain.

CDR1 is GTSNPN, CDR2 SVGIG, per germline (reference sequence). Trimming pared 7 bases from V and 3 bases from J, leaving 10 bases between. The CDR3 length is 11 residues. As originally analysed: Amplification of reference gene primers was used by the study to estimate nucleated cell counts. Libraries were prepared by immunoSEQ multiplex PCR; TCRdb keeps only in-frame clonotypes and omits some of them. The V and J calls and clone size were taken over from that table, and D and trimming were inferred from the DNA. Altogether some 410,000 clones are present, roughly 90% being singletons, with the ten largest covering over 0.9%.

Sequencing input: PBMCs or T cells enriched from blood (not recorded which). The receptor was isolated from a woman aged 25-40 years with acute COVID-19. The chain employs TRBV30 and TRBJ2-7, with D hard to call. This CDR3 reads CASLSSYEQYF. Written as DNA, the CDR3 is TGTGCCTCACTCTCGAGCTACGAGCAGTACTTC.